The rows below give T cell receptor beta chains drawn from one sample of a study of radiation and T cells in renal cell carcinoma. Only in-frame clones appear in the TCRdb table, and some are missing; sequencing was by immunoSEQ multiplex PCR. The sample contains some 81,000 clones, roughly nine tenths of which appear only once. Sample: blood, taken from a patient whose treatment included radiotherapy and nephrectomy. Receptors originate from a woman in her 70s with renal cell carcinoma. The conserved cysteine and the conserved F or W are not part of the CDR3 here. The D gene is left open where the match is weak.

NA	TRBV7-2	ASSLVAGSYEQY
NA	TRBV7-9	ASSSSADSPLH
NA	TRBV29-1	SVAQPYGYT
NA	TRBV7-6	ASSLIVAGFPETQY
TRBD1	TRBV2	ASSESSDRGRDQPQH
NA	TRBV5-1	ASSRDILTEAF
NA	TRBV19	ASSMGRGLTSTDTQY
NA	TRBV7-3	ASSSLAGPNTGELF
NA	TRBV11-2	ASSLYRTANTEAF
NA	TRBV12-2	ASQKPGQGASGQY
NA	TRBV6-1	ASSVRGPYNEQF
NA	TRBV7-3	ASSLSVRTDTQY
NA	TRBV7-3	ASSLDSTNYGYT
NA	TRBV19	ASTPRGGPYTEAF
NA	TRBV5-1	ASSPTGNTEAF
NA	TRBV9	ASSVASGSFTDTQY
TRBD1	TRBV18	ASSPGQGAFEKLF
NA	TRBV29-1	SARMGYNQPQH
NA	TRBV7-2	ASSLATANYGYT
NA	TRBV4-3	ASSQEEGGNTEAF
NA	TRBV7-2	ASSLETRVSRELF
NA	TRBV7-7	ASSPPGHHNEQY
NA	TRBV5-1	ASSLVGGNQPQH
TRBD1	TRBV28	ASRRTGATDTQY
NA	TRBV7-2	ASRPGTDNYGYT
TRBD2	TRBV19	ASQTTSGGYNEQF
NA	TRBV6-1	ASKQGYNEQF
NA	TRBV5-6	ASSLAGLRNTIY
TRBD1	TRBV5-1	ASRTQGADTEAF
NA	TRBV5-5	ASSTGPGSNQPQH
NA	TRBV20-1	SAFSYEQY
NA	TRBV6-1	ASSPATSNTEAF
TRBD1	TRBV6-1	ASSYSTGTGQY
TRBD1	TRBV7-9	ASQGTGQSPLH
TRBD2	TRBV30	AWSVGASGVGELF
NA	TRBV7-2	ASSLSRVNEKLF
NA	TRBV4-1	ASSQALYPGTEAF
TRBD1	TRBV7-3	ASSVDRANTEAF
NA	TRBV19	ASGLGLGGNQPQH
NA	TRBV19	ASSKGDRLTDTQY
NA	TRBV7-2	ASSSRGQSYNEQF